The rows below give T cell receptor beta chains drawn from one sample of a study of a mutant IDH1 vaccine in newly diagnosed glioma. Sequencing used immunoSEQ multiplex PCR; TCRdb keeps in-frame clones, though not all of them. This table has around 40,000 clones, approximately 84% appearing once. For these TCRs, the target antigens are not known. The starting material was PBMCs, obtained from a glioma patient whose treatment included an IDH1 peptide vaccine. These receptors were collected from a woman between 18 and 29 years old with glioma. Some clones in this sample may be carry-over from other donors' samples. The CDR3 runs from the conserved cysteine through the conserved F or W. D genes are given only for firm matches. Not all rows give a size; the values are once, few, many and, for expanded clones, a class.

j_call: TRBJ2-1
v_call: TRBV20-1
d_call: -
clone_size: -
cdr3_nt: TGCAGTGCCGAATTAGTGAGTGAGCAGTTCTTC
cdr3_aa: CSAELVSEQFF

j_call: TRBJ2-5
v_call: TRBV18
d_call: TRBD1
clone_size: -
cdr3_nt: TGTGCCAGCTCACCAACCTCAGGGACAGGACAAGAGACCCAGTACTTC
cdr3_aa: CASSPTSGTGQETQYF

j_call: TRBJ1-1
v_call: TRBV19
d_call: -
clone_size: -
cdr3_nt: TGTGCCAGTAGCCCCCGGGGGCGGTGGGTGGATGCTTTCTTT
cdr3_aa: CASSPRGRWVDAFF

j_call: TRBJ1-5
v_call: TRBV28
d_call: -
clone_size: -
cdr3_nt: TGTGCCAGCAGTCTAAATCAGCCCCAGCATTTT
cdr3_aa: CASSLNQPQHF

j_call: TRBJ2-1
v_call: TRBV12-5
d_call: TRBD2
clone_size: -
cdr3_nt: TGTGCTAGTGGTTTGGTCCGAGCGGGAACTCAGAGGGATGAGCAGTTCTTC
cdr3_aa: CASGLVRAGTQRDEQFF

j_call: TRBJ2-7
v_call: TRBV11-2
d_call: -
clone_size: -
cdr3_nt: TGTGCCAGCAGCTTAGGTCCGGGAGACTACGAGCAGTACTTC
cdr3_aa: CASSLGPGDYEQYF

j_call: TRBJ1-2
v_call: TRBV27
d_call: -
clone_size: once
cdr3_nt: TGTGCCAGCAGTTCCACGGGCATCAATGGCTACACCTTC
cdr3_aa: CASSSTGINGYTF

j_call: TRBJ1-3
v_call: TRBV5-1
d_call: -
clone_size: -
cdr3_nt: TGCGCCAGCAGCTTGGACTTTATCGGCGGAAACACCATATATTTT
cdr3_aa: CASSLDFIGGNTIYF

j_call: TRBJ2-7
v_call: TRBV11-2
d_call: -
clone_size: -
cdr3_nt: TGTGCCAGCAGAAATAAGGGAGGCGAGCAGTACTTC
cdr3_aa: CASRNKGGEQYF

j_call: TRBJ1-5
v_call: TRBV27
d_call: -
clone_size: few
cdr3_nt: TGTGCCAGCAGTTTATCATTACAGGGTGGGCAGCCCCAGCATTTT
cdr3_aa: CASSLSLQGGQPQHF

j_call: TRBJ1-1
v_call: TRBV5-6
d_call: -
clone_size: -
cdr3_nt: TGTGCCAGCAGCTTGGGCCCGGGGGGCACTGAAGCTTTCTTT
cdr3_aa: CASSLGPGGTEAFF

j_call: TRBJ2-2
v_call: TRBV11-2
d_call: TRBD1
clone_size: -
cdr3_nt: TGTGCCAGCAGCTTAACCGGCAGGGGGCAAACCGGGGAGCTGTTTTTT
cdr3_aa: CASSLTGRGQTGELFF

j_call: TRBJ1-1
v_call: TRBV6-5
d_call: -
clone_size: -
cdr3_nt: TGTGCCAGCAGTTACAACAGCGGCGCGGGGAACACTGAAGCTTTCTTT
cdr3_aa: CASSYNSGAGNTEAFF

j_call: TRBJ2-6
v_call: TRBV30
d_call: -
clone_size: -
cdr3_nt: TGTGCCTTCTCGGACAGCTCTGGGGCCAACGTCCTGACTTTC
cdr3_aa: CAFSDSSGANVLTF

j_call: TRBJ2-2
v_call: TRBV18
d_call: TRBD1
clone_size: -
cdr3_nt: TGTGCCAGCTCACCAATTATAAACTGGGGGACAGGCCCGAACACCGGGGAGCTGTTTTTT
cdr3_aa: CASSPIINWGTGPNTGELFF

j_call: TRBJ1-2
v_call: TRBV30
d_call: -
clone_size: -
cdr3_nt: TGTGCCTGGAGTGGTCAGGGACCCTATGGCTACACCTTC
cdr3_aa: CAWSGQGPYGYTF

j_call: TRBJ1-3
v_call: TRBV5-1
d_call: -
clone_size: -
cdr3_nt: TGCGCCAGCAGCTTGGCGGGGGAGAGGGCTGGAAACACCATATATTTT
cdr3_aa: CASSLAGERAGNTIYF

j_call: TRBJ1-2
v_call: TRBV7-8
d_call: TRBD1
clone_size: -
cdr3_nt: TGTGCCAGCAGCTCGGAGACAGGGGATGGCTACACCTTC
cdr3_aa: CASSSETGDGYTF

j_call: TRBJ1-4
v_call: TRBV27
d_call: TRBD1
clone_size: -
cdr3_nt: TGTGCCAACCCCAGGGGGCGCGGTGAAAAACTGTTTTTT
cdr3_aa: CANPRGRGEKLFF

j_call: TRBJ1-5
v_call: TRBV9
d_call: -
clone_size: once
cdr3_nt: TGTGCCAGCAGCGCCTTAGGGGACCAGCCCCAGCATTTT
cdr3_aa: CASSALGDQPQHF

j_call: TRBJ1-1
v_call: TRBV6-1
d_call: -
clone_size: -
cdr3_nt: TGTGCCAGCAGTGCTAACAGGAACACTGAAGCTTTCTTT
cdr3_aa: CASSANRNTEAFF

j_call: TRBJ2-7
v_call: TRBV20-1
d_call: -
clone_size: -
cdr3_nt: TGCAGTGCTAGTATGGACGAGCAGTACTTC
cdr3_aa: CSASMDEQYF

j_call: TRBJ2-7
v_call: TRBV19
d_call: TRBD1
clone_size: -
cdr3_nt: TGTGCCAGCCACCCCGGGACAGACTATTCCTACGAGCAGTACTTC
cdr3_aa: CASHPGTDYSYEQYF

j_call: TRBJ2-7
v_call: TRBV14
d_call: -
clone_size: -
cdr3_nt: TGTGCCAGCAGCCAAGATCCGGCGGCTAGCCCGGGGCTCGAGCAGTACTTC
cdr3_aa: CASSQDPAASPGLEQYF

j_call: TRBJ2-7
v_call: TRBV7-7
d_call: -
clone_size: -
cdr3_nt: TGTGCTAGCAGCTTAAGCAATAACGGAGAGCAGTACTTC
cdr3_aa: CASSLSNNGEQYF

j_call: TRBJ2-7
v_call: TRBV28
d_call: TRBD1
clone_size: -
cdr3_nt: TGTGCCAGTCAGTTTATCCTCCCCCCGGGACAGGGGGATTACGAGCAGTACTTC
cdr3_aa: CASQFILPPGQGDYEQYF

j_call: TRBJ1-2
v_call: TRBV13
d_call: -
clone_size: once
cdr3_nt: TGTGCCAGCAGCTTTCAGGGAAGGACTAACTATGGCTACACCTTC
cdr3_aa: CASSFQGRTNYGYTF

j_call: TRBJ1-1
v_call: TRBV19
d_call: TRBD1
clone_size: -
cdr3_nt: TGTGCCAGTCTCTGGACAGGATTGAACACTGAAGCTTTCTTT
cdr3_aa: CASLWTGLNTEAFF

j_call: TRBJ2-7
v_call: TRBV5-4
d_call: -
clone_size: few
cdr3_nt: TGTGCCAGCAGCTTGGGTGGGCTAGCGCACTACTCCTACGAGCAGTACTTC
cdr3_aa: CASSLGGLAHYSYEQYF

j_call: TRBJ1-1
v_call: TRBV4-3
d_call: -
clone_size: few
cdr3_nt: TGCGCCAGCAGCCAAGACGGGGGGGGCGCGACTGAAGCTTTCTTT
cdr3_aa: CASSQDGGGATEAFF

j_call: TRBJ2-7
v_call: TRBV27
d_call: TRBD2
clone_size: -
cdr3_nt: TGTGCCAGCAGTTTAACAAGTAGCGGGGCCTACGAGCAGTACTTC
cdr3_aa: CASSLTSSGAYEQYF

j_call: TRBJ2-7
v_call: TRBV11-3
d_call: TRBD2
clone_size: once
cdr3_nt: TGTGCCAGCAGCTTAGCAGCGGGAGGGAGTAGCTCCTACGAGCAGTACTTC
cdr3_aa: CASSLAAGGSSSYEQYF

j_call: TRBJ2-1
v_call: TRBV7-9
d_call: -
clone_size: few
cdr3_nt: TGTGCCAGCAGCTTAGGAGCAAGCTCCTACAATGAGCAGTTCTTC
cdr3_aa: CASSLGASSYNEQFF

j_call: TRBJ2-1
v_call: TRBV28
d_call: TRBD2
clone_size: -
cdr3_nt: TGTGCCAGCAGTTCATCTAGCGGGAGAAAAAGTGAGCAGTTCTTC
cdr3_aa: CASSSSSGRKSEQFF

j_call: TRBJ1-1
v_call: TRBV5-1
d_call: -
clone_size: -
cdr3_nt: TGCGCCAGCAGCTTGTTTTCACCCTTGAACACTGAAGCTTTCTTT
cdr3_aa: CASSLFSPLNTEAFF

j_call: TRBJ1-3
v_call: TRBV5-4
d_call: -
clone_size: -
cdr3_nt: TGTGCCAGCAGCTCCGGGGGGCCCTACTCTGGAAACACCATATATTTT
cdr3_aa: CASSSGGPYSGNTIYF

j_call: TRBJ2-7
v_call: TRBV6-5
d_call: -
clone_size: -
cdr3_nt: TGTGCCAGCAGTACCATAGGAGGGATCAACGAGCAGTACTTC
cdr3_aa: CASSTIGGINEQYF

j_call: TRBJ1-2
v_call: TRBV14
d_call: -
clone_size: once
cdr3_nt: TGTGCCAGCAGCCAAGAGGGGACCCGTCGGTATGGCTACACCTTC
cdr3_aa: CASSQEGTRRYGYTF

j_call: TRBJ2-5
v_call: TRBV30
d_call: -
clone_size: -
cdr3_nt: TGTGCCTGGAGTCGGGAGACCCAGTACTTC
cdr3_aa: CAWSRETQYF

j_call: TRBJ2-2
v_call: TRBV9
d_call: TRBD1
clone_size: -
cdr3_nt: TGTGCCAGCAGCGGAATGAACAGGGGAAGAGACACCGGGGAGCTGTTTTTT
cdr3_aa: CASSGMNRGRDTGELFF